This TCR beta chain emerged from a study of blood T cell repertoires in COVID-19. The overall study: PBMCs, B-cell-depleted T cells, or T cells provided the cDNA or gDNA that made up the material.

This clone showed up just once. Per the original data handling: Using reference gene primer amplification, nucleated cell counts were estimated. Method: immunoSEQ multiplex PCR; TCRdb's copy keeps in-frame clones and lacks some. V, J and clone size derive from that table, while D and trimming were established from the DNA sequence. The sample lists 200,000 to 300,000 clones, under 90% occurring once. CDR1 LGHDT and CDR2 YNNKEL come from the germline V gene (reference sequence). This CDR3 is 16 amino acids long. The V end lost 3 bases, the J end lost 8 bases, and 20 bases lay between the germline ends.

The chain uses TRBV3-1 (or the pseudogene TRBV3-2) and TRBJ2-4; TRBD2 might be the D (7 bases). The sequencing input was peripheral blood. This receptor was identified in a human donor in a cohort sampled during active COVID-19. DNA for the CDR3: TGTGCCAGCAGCCAGCCCAAGGGGGGGGTATTTGACATTCAGTACTTC. It specifies CASSQPKGGVFDIQYF.